The 5 T cell receptor beta chains in this list originate from one sample, sequenced in a study of blood T cell repertoires in COVID-19. Using immunoSEQ multiplex PCR, the repertoire was profiled, and TCRdb retains in-frame clones only, with some absent. The repertoire has some 120,000 clones, 88% of them found once; the top ten carry less than 2%. The sequencing input was peripheral blood. These receptors were taken from a human donor in a cohort sampled during active COVID-19.

The chain uses TRBV5-5 and TRBJ1-6; 9 positions agree with TRBD1. With 5 bases clipped from V and 10 bases from J, the junction kept 4 bases outside the gene matches. From germline, CDR1 is SGHKS and CDR2 YYEKEE (reference sequence). This CDR3 is built from 13 residues. The CDR3 sequence is CASSTGGESPLHF. The DNA of the CDR3 is TGTGCCAGCAGTACAGGGGGCGAGTCACCCCTCCACTTT.

J is TRBJ2-1 and V is TRBV5-1, with 13 bases matching TRBD2. CDR1 SGHRS and CDR2 YFSETQ come from the germline V gene. The J segment lost 7 bases and the V segment lost 4 bases, leaving 8 bases of the junction unmatched. This CDR3 spans 16 amino acids. The CDR3 DNA reads as TGCGCCAGCAGCGGTGGACTAGCGGGAGTACTGAATGAGCAGTTCTTC. This translates into CASSGGLAGVLNEQFF.

The rearrangement joins TRBV27 to TRBJ2-7; 12 bases line up with TRBD2. V was clipped by 3 bases and J by 4 bases; unmatched bases: 13. This CDR3 contains 18 residues. The germline V gene has CDR1 MNHEY and CDR2 SMNVEV (reference sequence). Here the CDR3 reads CASSFGWSQLAGGYEQYF. The CDR3 DNA is TGTGCCAGCAGTTTCGGTTGGTCGCAACTAGCGGGGGGTTACGAGCAGTACTTC.

The gene calls are TRBV27 and TRBJ2-2, with a tentative D call TRBD1 (6 bases). V gave up 1 base and J gave up 4 bases, with 13 bases separating them. CDR1 and CDR2 (germline): MNHEY, SMNVEV (reference sequence). This CDR3 comprises 16 residues. The CDR3 region is CASSLLSGALTGELFF. For the CDR3, the DNA is TGTGCCAGCAGTTTATTGTCAGGGGCCCTCACCGGGGAGCTGTTTTTT.

The chain uses TRBV5-4 and TRBJ2-5, with D unclear. CDR1 is SGHNT and CDR2 is YYREEE in the germline V gene (reference sequence). V gave up 3 bases and J gave up 1 base, with 4 bases separating them. The CDR3 has 12 amino acids. CDR3 in DNA: TGTGCCAGCAGCTCCCGCCAAGAGACCCAGTACTTC. As protein: CASSSRQETQYF.